One T cell receptor beta chain is described in this entry. As yet, its antigen is unknown. This CDR3 spans 14 amino acids. V was pared by 5 bases and J by 2 bases, with 12 bases between. Germline CDR1 reads MDHEN; CDR2 reads SYDVKM. This sample is part of a study of T-cell memory formation after mild COVID-19. Study conclusions and caveats: Pre-infection memory carried some responding clones, suggesting that cross-reactive memory joined. CD4+ bias marked clones expanding day 15 to 37, unlike balanced contracting clones.

Barcoded TCR alpha and TCR beta cDNA libraries with UMIs came from 5'RACE using constant-segment primers. TCRdb re-derived calls from the 5' RACE reads in MiXCR, one entry per CDR3 protein. Of approximately 390,000 distinct CDR3 sequences in the sample, approximately 15% were seen once. The chain recombines TRBV28 with TRBJ1-2, with D perhaps matching TRBD1 (5 bases). The TCR sequence derives from a man younger than 35 who had mild COVID-19 (a few samples of this study predate the infection). Cell type and time point are not known. The sequencing sample was made of PBMCs or a T cell subset sorted from them (not recorded which). The CDR3 loop is CASSAWGPNYGYTF. The CDR3 DNA sequence: TGTGCCAGCAGTGCCTGGGGCCCGAACTATGGCTACACCTTC.